These 28 T cell receptor beta chains were sequenced from one sample in a study of cytomegalovirus exposure and HLA in healthy donors. PCR was performed using 60 Vbeta and 13 Jbeta primers. Assay: immunoSEQ multiplex PCR; the TCRdb copy retains only in-frame clones and omits some. Of some 67,000 clones in the sample, approximately 80% were seen once. What was sequenced was PBMCs. The receptor set was obtained from a young woman in good health and CMV-seronegative.

The CDR3 DNA reads TGTGCCAGCAGCCGACGGGGCTCTGGAAACACCATATATTTT. Protein sequence: CASSRRGSGNTIYF. The chain carries TRBV28 and TRBJ1-3; no clear D. The germline V and J ends were trimmed by 6 bases and 0 bases, with 9 bases remaining between them. Germline V gives CDR1 MDHEN, CDR2 SYDVKM. The CDR3 length is 14 residues.

The rearrangement joins TRBV5-1 to TRBJ2-5, with 7 bases matching TRBD2. Per germline, CDR1 SGHRS and CDR2 YFSETQ. The CDR3 runs to 17 residues. V dropped 4 bases and J dropped 4; count of bases not matched to a gene: 16. The CDR3 here is CASSPPLGAGRGETQYF. Written as DNA, the CDR3 is TGCGCCAGCAGCCCCCCCCTTGGGGCAGGGAGGGGAGAGACCCAGTACTTC. Based on the CDR3 plus reference TRBV5-1 and TRBJ2-5, the full variable domain is KAGVTQTPRYLIKTRGQQVTLSCSPISGHRSVSWYQQTPGQGLQFLFEYFSETQRNKGNFPGRFSGRQFSNSRSEMNVSTLELGDSALYLCASSPPLGAGRGETQYFGPGTRLLVL.

J is TRBJ1-1 and V is TRBV4-3, with D tentatively TRBD1 (5 bases). V shed 0 bases and J shed 3 bases, with 11 bases lying between them. Looked up from germline, CDR1 is LGHNA and CDR2 is YSLEER. This CDR3 is built from 15 residues. CDR3 in amino acids: CASSQDQGSYTEAFF. The CDR3 bases are TGCGCCAGCAGCCAAGATCAGGGCTCTTACACTGAAGCTTTCTTT.

J is TRBJ2-1 and V is TRBV5-4; D is uncertain. The germline V gene has CDR1 SGHNT and CDR2 YYREEE (reference sequence). The CDR3 sequence is 14 residues long. V lost 0 bases and J lost 8, with 12 bases in between. CDR3: CASSLDQISHEQFF. The CDR3 nucleotides read TGTGCCAGCAGCTTGGATCAGATATCCCATGAGCAGTTCTTC.

Of note for this clone: Sequence at one end of the junction differs from germline and may be a read error. This chain links TRBV28 with TRBJ1-1; TRBD1 might be the D (5 bases). The CDR3 extends over 11 amino acids. Germline CDR1 reads MDHEN; CDR2 reads SYDVKM. CDR3 bases: TGTGCCAGCAGTTTATTGCGGGGACTACTGTTT. The encoded protein is CASSLLRGLLF.

The chain is built from TRBV27 and TRBJ1-2; 8 bases are a match to TRBD1. In germline, CDR1 is MNHEY, CDR2 SMNVEV (reference sequence). The junction had 14 bases not matched to a gene; V was cut back by 0 bases and J by 8 bases. The CDR3 has 17 amino acids. This chain's CDR3 is CASSLSAQGARVGGYTF. The CDR3 coding sequence is TGTGCCAGCAGTTTATCAGCGCAGGGGGCGCGAGTTGGCGGCTACACCTTC.

The CDR3 region is CSVDSVKNEKLFF. The CDR3 bases are TGCAGCGTTGATTCAGTGAAGAATGAAAAACTGTTTTTT. This chain joins TRBV29-1 and TRBJ1-4, with unresolved D. Germline assignment: CDR1 SQVTM and CDR2 ANQGSEA. Trimming pared 3 bases from V and 5 bases from J, leaving 10 bases between. There are 13 residues in the CDR3.

This chain uses TRBV19 with TRBJ1-6; D uncertain. The CDR3 consists of 18 residues. CDR1 and CDR2 (germline): LNHDA, SQIVND (reference sequence). With 1 base removed from V and 0 bases from J, the gap between germline ends came to 13 bases. The CDR3 here is CASSIARSASSYNSPLHF. CDR3 DNA: TGTGCCAGTAGTATAGCGCGAAGCGCCAGCTCCTATAATTCACCCCTCCACTTT. Based on the CDR3 plus reference TRBV19 and TRBJ1-6, the full variable domain is DGGITQSPKYLFRKEGQNVTLSCEQNLNHDAMYWYRQDPGQGLRLIYYSQIVNDFQKGDIAEGYSVSREKKESFPLTVTSAQKNPTAFYLCASSIARSASSYNSPLHFGNGTRLTVT.

This clone was observed a few times. V gene TRBV7-2 combines with J gene TRBJ2-3, with 7 bases fitting TRBD1. The CDR3 runs to 13 residues. The ends lost 5 bases at V and 5 bases at J; junction bases unmatched: 4. The germline gives CDR1 SGHTA, CDR2 FQGNSA. Here the CDR3 reads CASSRRDRDTQYF. The CDR3 DNA follows: TGTGCCAGCAGCCGTCGGGACAGAGATACGCAGTATTTT.

The sample holds one count of this clone. The chain is built from TRBV27 and TRBJ2-5, with a weak D call TRBD2 (7 bases). The J call may not be correct, given that the DNA end is closer to TRBJ2-7. The CDR3 runs to 14 residues. Germline CDR1 and CDR2: MNHEY and SMNVEV (reference sequence). The CDR3 region is CASSLRGGGAEQYF. The CDR3 DNA reads as TGTGCCAGCAGTTTAAGGGGGGGAGGGGCCGAGCAGTACTTC.

This clone turned up a few times. The J gene is TRBJ1-1, the V gene TRBV7-2; D gene uncertain. V was pared by 2 bases and J by 4 bases, with 11 bases between. The CDR3 has 14 residues. The germline CDR1 and CDR2 sequences are SGHTA and FQGNSA. The CDR3 coding sequence is TGTGCCAGCAGCTTATCGGGATTTATCACTGAAGCTTTCTTT. This encodes CASSLSGFITEAFF.

The chain joins TRBV5-6 to TRBJ1-6; TRBD1 matches at 8 bases. V dropped 4 bases and J dropped 7; count of bases not matched to a gene: 1. The CDR3 contains 13 residues. Germline V lookup: CDR1 SGHDT, CDR2 YYEEEE. CDR3 sequence: CASSGQGNSPLHF. Here the CDR3 DNA reads TGTGCCAGCAGCGGACAGGGCAATTCACCCCTCCACTTT.

The chain combines TRBV19 with TRBJ2-1, with 12 bases identical to TRBD2. There are 15 residues in the CDR3. Germline V gene lookup returns CDR1 LNHDA and CDR2 SQIVND (reference sequence). V was pared by 2 bases and J by 8 bases, with 4 bases of the junction left unmatched. The chain's CDR3 is CASSIYRTSGDEQFF. The CDR3 coding sequence is TGTGCCAGTAGTATATACCGGACTAGCGGGGATGAGCAGTTCTTC.

The chain couples TRBV6-5 to TRBJ1-5; a weak D match, TRBD1 (6 bases). The CDR3 is 15 residues long. The V gene lost 6 bases and the J gene lost 4 bases, with 16 bases spanning the gap. CDR1 and CDR2 (germline): MNHEY, SVGAGI. The CDR3 reads CASSPKGGGNQPQHF. The CDR3 nucleotides read TGTGCCAGCAGCCCCAAGGGAGGGGGGAATCAGCCCCAGCATTTT.

The chain is built from TRBV19 and TRBJ1-4; D not resolved. Germline V gives CDR1 LNHDA, CDR2 SQIVND (reference sequence). The length of the CDR3 is 16 residues. V lost 5 bases and J lost 5, with 18 bases in between. The CDR3 DNA reads TGTGCCAGTAGTGAAGGCCTCGGGATGGGAAATGAAAAACTGTTTTTT. It codes for CASSEGLGMGNEKLFF.

This chain links TRBV10-3 with TRBJ2-5, with 12 bases fitting TRBD2. The CDR3 length is 17 residues. In germline, CDR1 is ENHRY, CDR2 SYGVKD. V lost 0 bases, J lost 0 bases, and 2 bases stayed unmatched. Written as DNA, the CDR3 is TGTGCCATCAGTGAGTCGAGGACTAGCGGGGACCAAGAGACCCAGTACTTC. Protein sequence: CAISESRTSGDQETQYF.

The chain is built from TRBV19 and TRBJ1-6; D unclear. This CDR3 is 12 amino acids long. V lost 7 bases, J lost 6 bases, and 7 bases lay in between. Germline loops: CDR1 LNHDA, CDR2 SQIVND (reference sequence). This CDR3 reads CASNVLNSPLHF. CDR3 in DNA: TGTGCCAGTAACGTACTTAATTCACCCCTCCACTTT.

This clone was detected only a few times. The chain has TRBV7-6 and TRBJ1-1; D is ambiguous. V lost 5 bases and J lost 4, with 11 bases in between. CDR3 size: 13 residues. Germline V CDR1 and CDR2: SGHVS, FNYEAQ. As DNA, the CDR3 is TGTGCCAGCAGCCCCCGGGGAGGCACTGAAGCTTTCTTT. Amino acid sequence: CASSPRGGTEAFF.

V and J are TRBV5-1 and TRBJ2-5; 7 positions match TRBD2. V shed 0 bases, J shed 2 bases, and the junction held 7 bases outside the gene matches. This CDR3 contains 16 residues. CDR1 and CDR2 (germline): SGHRS, YFSETQ. Here the CDR3 reads CASSLGPGAGQETQYF. The CDR3 DNA reads TGCGCCAGCAGCTTGGGGCCCGGAGCGGGGCAAGAGACCCAGTACTTC.

The genes are TRBV28 and TRBJ2-5; 7 nucleotides align to TRBD2. The DNA end is a closer match to TRBJ2-7, so the J assignment may be wrong. The CDR3 is made up of 15 amino acids. Per the germline V gene, CDR1 is MDHEN and CDR2 is SYDVKM. The CDR3 is CASSPTSLSTDEQYF. The CDR3 nucleotides are TGTGCCAGCAGCCCGACTAGCCTCTCGACCGACGAGCAGTACTTC.

The J gene is TRBJ1-1, the V gene TRBV5-1; D gene unclear. This CDR3 is 13 amino acids long. V was cut by 1 base and J by 8 bases, with 12 bases left in between. Germline CDR1 SGHRS, CDR2 YFSETQ. CDR3 amino acids: CASSLIRRQEAFF. CDR3 DNA sequence: TGCGCCAGCAGCTTGATCCGCAGACAAGAAGCTTTCTTT.

This chain links TRBV19 with TRBJ2-4, with D perhaps matching TRBD2 (7 bases). Trimming removed 4 bases from V and 1 base from J, with 17 bases in between. Germline V lookup: CDR1 LNHDA, CDR2 SQIVND (reference sequence). The CDR3 is 17 amino acids. The CDR3 protein is CASSKVGGAKAKNIQYF. As DNA, the CDR3 is TGTGCCAGTAGTAAAGTAGGGGGGGCTAAGGCCAAAAACATTCAGTACTTC.

This chain links TRBV4-1 with TRBJ1-2; the D is unclear. The germline V and J ends were trimmed by 1 base and 5 bases, with 17 bases remaining between them. The CDR3 covers 16 residues. CDR1 is MGHRA, CDR2 YSYEKL, per germline. DNA for the CDR3: TGCGCCAGCAGCCAAGTCCCGCCCGGGAGAAAGTATGGCTACACCTTC. Its translation is CASSQVPPGRKYGYTF.

The chain has TRBV6-1 and TRBJ1-2; D might be TRBD1 (5 bases). This CDR3 spans 14 amino acids. V gave up 5 bases and J gave up 0 bases, with 10 bases separating them. Germline values: CDR1 MNHNS, CDR2 SASEGT. The CDR3 loop reads CASSQGSANYGYTF. In DNA, the CDR3 is TGTGCCAGCAGTCAGGGCTCGGCTAACTATGGCTACACCTTC.

The rearrangement links TRBV29-1 to TRBJ1-1, with D maybe TRBD1 (5 bases). The CDR3 is 15 amino acids. V lost 5 bases, J lost 1 base, and 17 bases lay in between. Germline-derived CDR1 and CDR2 are SQVTM and ANQGSEA. The CDR3 DNA sequence: TGCAGCGTTTCCAGGGATTTCACTCCGAACACTGAAGCTTTCTTT. Amino acid sequence: CSVSRDFTPNTEAFF.

The V and J genes are TRBV28 and TRBJ1-2; tentative D call: TRBD1 (6 bases). The CDR3 has 14 amino acids. Germline V gene lookup returns CDR1 MDHEN and CDR2 SYDVKM. Trimming removed 3 bases at V and 5 bases at J, with 13 bases between. For the CDR3, the DNA is TGTGCCAGCAGTTTTGTCGGAACAGGGTATGGCTACACCTTC. The encoded protein is CASSFVGTGYGYTF.

The chain employs TRBV5-5 and TRBJ2-3; 8 bases align to TRBD2. The CDR3 runs to 14 residues. J lost 4 bases, V lost 2 bases, and 3 bases had no gene match. Germline lookup yields CDR1 SGHKS and CDR2 YYEKEE (reference sequence). This CDR3 is CASSFGGAADTQYF. The CDR3 DNA sequence: TGTGCCAGCAGCTTCGGGGGGGCCGCAGATACGCAGTATTTT. The whole variable domain, remainder taken from reference TRBV5-5 and TRBJ2-3, is DAGVTQSPTHLIKTRGQQVTLRCSPISGHKSVSWYQQVLGQGPQFIFQYYEKEERGRGNFPDRFSARQFPNYSSELNVNALLLGDSALYLCASSFGGAADTQYFGPGTRLTVL.

The chain joins TRBV7-2 to TRBJ1-6; the D is unclear. The V end was cut by 1 base, the J end by 8 bases, with 9 bases between. CDR3 length: 14 residues. Germline CDR1 is SGHTA and CDR2 is FQGNSA. Here the CDR3 reads CASSLEEGYSPLHF. DNA of the CDR3: TGTGCCAGCAGCTTAGAGGAGGGTTATTCACCCCTCCACTTT.